These 10 T cell receptor beta chains share one sample of origin, sequenced in a study of T cell repertoires in ileal Crohn's disease. Some clones are missing from TCRdb's copy, which holds only in-frame ones; the method was immunoSEQ multiplex PCR. The sample lists about 14,000 clones, approximately 70% occurring once. Sequenced sample: ileal tissue. These receptors were collected from an adult with Crohn's disease.

The J gene is TRBJ1-1, the V gene TRBV21-1. TRBV21-1 is assigned pseudogene status. The length of the CDR3 is 13 residues. DNA for the CDR3: TGTGCCAAAGTTCGGGCCCAGAACACTGAAGCTTTCTTT. Translation: CAKVRAQNTEAFF.

This chain connects TRBV11-2 to TRBJ1-3; D remains ambiguous. Trimming cost V 6 bases and J 0 bases, with 6 bases left between them. CDR3 length: 13 amino acids. CDR1 and CDR2 (germline): SGHAT, FQNNGV. As DNA, the CDR3 is TGTGCCAGCAGAAAAAGCTCTGGAAACACCATATATTTT. Translation gives CASRKSSGNTIYF. Filled out from reference TRBV11-2 and TRBJ1-3, the complete variable domain reads EAGVAQSPRYKIIEKRQSVAFWCNPISGHATLYWYQQILGQGPKLLIQFQNNGVVDDSQLPKDRFSAERLKGVDSTLKIQPAKLEDSAVYLCASRKSSGNTIYFGEGSWLTVV.

V is TRBV27 and J is TRBJ1-2; 9 nucleotides agree with TRBD1. V shed 10 bases, J shed 8 bases, and the junction held 11 bases outside the gene matches. This CDR3 has 13 residues. Germline values: CDR1 MNHEY, CDR2 SMNVEV (reference sequence). The CDR3 here is CATLDRGFRGYTF. Here the CDR3 DNA reads TGTGCCACCCTGGACAGGGGATTTCGAGGCTACACCTTC.

The DNA of the CDR3 is TGTGCCAGCAGTGAGGACAGGCCCAACTATGGCTACACCTTC. Its translation: CASSEDRPNYGYTF. The chain combines TRBV6-1 with TRBJ1-2; 7 positions match TRBD1. The trim removed 3 bases at V and 2 bases at J, leaving 3 bases unmatched. The germline CDR1 and CDR2 sequences are MNHNS and SASEGT. The CDR3 consists of 14 residues.

J is TRBJ2-1 and V is TRBV19; 12 nucleotides match TRBD1. Unmatched junction bases numbered 5, after V lost 5 bases and J lost 6 bases. Germline V gene lookup returns CDR1 LNHDA and CDR2 SQIVND (reference sequence). The CDR3 length is 15 residues. CDR3 amino acids: CASSSGTGGINEQFF. The CDR3 DNA reads as TGTGCCAGTAGTTCCGGGACAGGGGGCATCAATGAGCAGTTCTTC.

In regard to this clone: Other DNA sequences in this specimen translate into the identical CDR3. V is TRBV7-2 and J is TRBJ2-7; D remains ambiguous. The CDR3 sequence is 12 residues long. Between the trimmed V and J ends, which lost 5 bases and 1 base, there was a span of 6 bases. Germline V gene data show CDR1 as SGHTA and CDR2 as FQGNSA. CDR3 sequence (DNA): TGTGCCAGCAGCCCCCATTCCTACGAGCAGTACTTC. It codes for CASSPHSYEQYF.

CDR3 DNA sequence: TGTGCCAGCAGCTTAGCGCTGGCGGGGTTCAGCAATCAGCCCCAGCATTTT. This codes for CASSLALAGFSNQPQHF. The genes are TRBV7-8 and TRBJ1-5, with D unclear. V lost 0 bases to trimming and J lost 1 base, with 13 bases between them. Germline values: CDR1 SGHVS, CDR2 FQNEAQ. There are 17 residues in the CDR3.

This chain uses TRBV30 with TRBJ1-2; 9 nucleotides match TRBD1. Trimming cost V 4 bases and J 12 bases; bases outside gene matches: 18. In germline, CDR1 is GTSNPN, CDR2 SVGIG (reference sequence). CDR3 size: 15 residues. This CDR3 reads CAWTGDREKRGVNTF. CDR3 DNA: TGTGCCTGGACCGGGGACAGGGAAAAGAGGGGCGTAAACACCTTC. The whole variable domain, filled in from reference TRBV30 and TRBJ1-2, reads SQTIHQWPATLVQPVGSPLSLECTVEGTSNPNLYWYRQAAGRGLQLLFYSVGIGQISSEVPQNLSASRPQDRQFILSSKKLLLSDSGFYLCAWTGDREKRGVNTFGSGTRLTVV.

The gene calls are TRBV5-6 and TRBJ2-3; 9 nucleotides agree with TRBD2. CDR1 is SGHDT and CDR2 is YYEEEE in the germline V gene. V dropped 0 bases and J dropped 5; count of bases not matched to a gene: 1. The CDR3 extends over 14 amino acids. This CDR3 reads CASSLVRGGDTQYF. DNA of the CDR3: TGTGCCAGCAGCTTGGTGCGGGGGGGAGATACGCAGTATTTT.

The chain uses TRBV5-6 and TRBJ1-2; 11 bases match TRBD1. CDR1 is SGHDT and CDR2 is YYEEEE in the germline V gene. The CDR3 loop spans 15 amino acids. The J segment lost 8 bases and the V segment lost 1 base, leaving 7 bases of the junction unmatched. The CDR3 is CASSLPGQGVGGYTF. Here the CDR3 DNA reads TGTGCCAGCAGCTTGCCGGGACAGGGGGTAGGAGGCTACACCTTC. Together with reference TRBV5-6 and TRBJ1-2, the CDR3 gives the full variable domain: DAGVTQSPTHLIKTRGQQVTLRCSPKSGHDTVSWYQQALGQGPQFIFQYYEEEERQRGNFPDRFSGHQFPNYSSELNVNALLLGDSALYLCASSLPGQGVGGYTFGSGTRLTVV.